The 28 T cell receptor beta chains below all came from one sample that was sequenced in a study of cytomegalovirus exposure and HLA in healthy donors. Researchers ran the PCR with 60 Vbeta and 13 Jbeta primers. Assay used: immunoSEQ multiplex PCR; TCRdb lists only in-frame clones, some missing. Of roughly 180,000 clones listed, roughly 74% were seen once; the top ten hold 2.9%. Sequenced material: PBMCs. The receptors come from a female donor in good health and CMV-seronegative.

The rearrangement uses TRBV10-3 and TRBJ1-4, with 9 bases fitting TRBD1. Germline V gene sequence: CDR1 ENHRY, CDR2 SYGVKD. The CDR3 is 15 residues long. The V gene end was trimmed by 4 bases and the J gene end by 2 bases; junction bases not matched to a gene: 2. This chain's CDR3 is CAISGQGDTNEKLFF. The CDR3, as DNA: TGTGCCATCAGTGGACAGGGGGATACTAATGAAAAACTGTTTTTT.

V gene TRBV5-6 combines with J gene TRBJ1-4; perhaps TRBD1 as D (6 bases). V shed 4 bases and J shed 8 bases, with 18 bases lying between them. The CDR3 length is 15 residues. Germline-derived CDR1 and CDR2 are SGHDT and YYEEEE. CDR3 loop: CASSTPRGAGEKLFF. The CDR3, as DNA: TGTGCCAGCAGCACCCCTCGGGGGGCCGGCGAAAAACTGTTTTTT.

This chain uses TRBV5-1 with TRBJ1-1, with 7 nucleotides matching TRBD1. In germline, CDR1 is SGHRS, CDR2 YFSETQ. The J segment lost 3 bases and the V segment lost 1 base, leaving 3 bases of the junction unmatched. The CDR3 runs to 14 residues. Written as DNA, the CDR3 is TGCGCCAGCAGCTTGATAGGGGGCGACACTGAAGCTTTCTTT. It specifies CASSLIGGDTEAFF.

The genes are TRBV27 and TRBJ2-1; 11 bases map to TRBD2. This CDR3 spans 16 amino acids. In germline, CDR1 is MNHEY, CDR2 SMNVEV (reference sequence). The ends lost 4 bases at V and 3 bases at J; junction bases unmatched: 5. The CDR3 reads CASSSFLAGGYNEQFF. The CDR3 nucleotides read TGTGCCAGCAGTTCCTTCCTAGCGGGGGGCTACAATGAGCAGTTCTTC.

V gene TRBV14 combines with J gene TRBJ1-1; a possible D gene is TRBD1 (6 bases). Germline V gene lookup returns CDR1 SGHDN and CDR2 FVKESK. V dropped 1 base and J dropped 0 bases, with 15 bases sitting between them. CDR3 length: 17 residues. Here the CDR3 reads CASSQGLGTTMNTEAFF. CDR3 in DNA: TGTGCCAGCAGCCAAGGCCTGGGGACAACCATGAACACTGAAGCTTTCTTT.

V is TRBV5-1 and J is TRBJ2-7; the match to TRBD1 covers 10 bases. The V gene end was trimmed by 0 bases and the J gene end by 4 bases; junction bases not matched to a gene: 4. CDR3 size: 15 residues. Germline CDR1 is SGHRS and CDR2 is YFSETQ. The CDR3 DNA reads TGCGCCAGCAGCTTGGCCGGGACAGGGGTTTACGAGCAGTACTTC. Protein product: CASSLAGTGVYEQYF.

CDR3 DNA sequence: TGTGCCTCCGGACAGGGTCGAACCGGGGAGCTGTTTTTT. Protein: CASGQGRTGELFF. The chain has TRBV7-6 and TRBJ2-2; TRBD1 matches at 8 bases. The CDR3 extends over 13 amino acids. With V trimmed by 11 bases and J by 5 bases, 7 bases remained unmatched. CDR1 and CDR2 (germline): SGHVS, FNYEAQ.

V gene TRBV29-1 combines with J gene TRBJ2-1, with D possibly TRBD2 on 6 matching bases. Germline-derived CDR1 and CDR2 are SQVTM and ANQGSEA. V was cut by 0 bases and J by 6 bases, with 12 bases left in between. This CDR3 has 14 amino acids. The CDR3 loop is CSVEDDGGPNEQFF. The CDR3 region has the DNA TGCAGCGTTGAAGACGACGGAGGGCCCAATGAGCAGTTCTTC.

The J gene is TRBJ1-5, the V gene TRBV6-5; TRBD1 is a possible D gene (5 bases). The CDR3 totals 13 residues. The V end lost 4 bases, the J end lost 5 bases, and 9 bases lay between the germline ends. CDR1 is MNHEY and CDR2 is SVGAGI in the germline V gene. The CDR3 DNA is TGTGCCAGCAGTTCAGGGTGGGATCAGCCCCAGCATTTT. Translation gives CASSSGWDQPQHF.

CDR3 nucleotides: TGTGCCAGCAGCTTAGCGACAGGGAACTATGGCTACACCTTC. This codes for CASSLATGNYGYTF. V and J are TRBV11-2 and TRBJ1-2; 7 bases line up with TRBD1. The germline V gene has CDR1 SGHAT and CDR2 FQNNGV. There are 14 residues in the CDR3. The V gene end was trimmed by 1 base and the J gene end by 2 bases; junction bases not matched to a gene: 1.

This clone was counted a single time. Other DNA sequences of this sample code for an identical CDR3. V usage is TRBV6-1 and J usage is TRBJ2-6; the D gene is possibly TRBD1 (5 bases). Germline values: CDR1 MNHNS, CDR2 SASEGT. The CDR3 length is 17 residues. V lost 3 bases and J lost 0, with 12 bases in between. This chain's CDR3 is CASSEAGHISGANVLTF. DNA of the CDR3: TGTGCCAGCAGTGAGGCCGGACATATCTCTGGGGCCAACGTCCTGACTTTC.

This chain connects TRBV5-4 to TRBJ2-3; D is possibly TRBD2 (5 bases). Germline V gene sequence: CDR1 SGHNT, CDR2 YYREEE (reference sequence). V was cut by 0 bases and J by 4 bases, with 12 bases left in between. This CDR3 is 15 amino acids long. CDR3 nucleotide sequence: TGTGCCAGCAGCTTGGCGGCTAGCCGGGCAGATACGCAGTATTTT. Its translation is CASSLAASRADTQYF.

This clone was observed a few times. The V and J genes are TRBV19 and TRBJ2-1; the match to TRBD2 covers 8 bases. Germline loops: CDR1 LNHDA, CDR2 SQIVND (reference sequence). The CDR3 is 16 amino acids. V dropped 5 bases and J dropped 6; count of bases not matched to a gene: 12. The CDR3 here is CASSGSAGGRGNEQFF. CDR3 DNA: TGTGCCAGTAGTGGTTCGGCGGGAGGAAGAGGCAATGAGCAGTTCTTC.

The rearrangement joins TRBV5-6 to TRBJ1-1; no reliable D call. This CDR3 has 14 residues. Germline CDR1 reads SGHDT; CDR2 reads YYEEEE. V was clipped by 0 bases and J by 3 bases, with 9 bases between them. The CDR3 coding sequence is TGTGCCAGCAGCTTGGTCCGAGGAGACACTGAAGCTTTCTTT. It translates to CASSLVRGDTEAFF.

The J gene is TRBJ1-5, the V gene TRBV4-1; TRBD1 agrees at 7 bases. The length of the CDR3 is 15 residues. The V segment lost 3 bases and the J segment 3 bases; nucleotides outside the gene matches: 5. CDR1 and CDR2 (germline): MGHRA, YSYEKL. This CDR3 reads CASSHAGQINQPQHF. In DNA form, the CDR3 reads TGCGCCAGCAGCCACGCGGGACAGATCAATCAGCCCCAGCATTTT.

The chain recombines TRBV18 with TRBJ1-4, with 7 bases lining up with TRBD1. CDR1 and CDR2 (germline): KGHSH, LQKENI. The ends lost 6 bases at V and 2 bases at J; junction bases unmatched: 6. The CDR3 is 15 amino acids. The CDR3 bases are TGTGCCAGCTCCCGCAGGGGGACGACTAATGAAAAACTGTTTTTT. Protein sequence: CASSRRGTTNEKLFF.

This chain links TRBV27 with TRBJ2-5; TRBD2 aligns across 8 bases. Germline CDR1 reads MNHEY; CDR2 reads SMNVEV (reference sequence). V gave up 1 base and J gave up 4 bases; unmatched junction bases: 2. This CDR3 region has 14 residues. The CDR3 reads CASSLFGGGETQYF. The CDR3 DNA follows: TGTGCCAGCAGTTTATTCGGGGGGGGAGAGACCCAGTACTTC.

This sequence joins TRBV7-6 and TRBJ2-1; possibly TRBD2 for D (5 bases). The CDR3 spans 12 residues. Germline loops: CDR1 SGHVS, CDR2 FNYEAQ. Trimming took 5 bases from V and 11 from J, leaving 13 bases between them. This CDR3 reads CASSEPLGQQFF. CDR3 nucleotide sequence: TGTGCCAGCAGCGAGCCACTAGGCCAGCAGTTCTTC.

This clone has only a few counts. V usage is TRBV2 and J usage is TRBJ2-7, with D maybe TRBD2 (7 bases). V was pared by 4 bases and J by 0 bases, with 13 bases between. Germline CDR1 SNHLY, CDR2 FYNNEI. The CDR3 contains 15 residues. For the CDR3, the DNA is TGTGCCAGCAGTGCAAGGGGGGGAATCTCCTACGAGCAGTACTTC. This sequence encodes CASSARGGISYEQYF.

The CDR3 bases are TGCGCCAGCAGTAAAATTAGAAACCCGAACAATGAGCAGTTCTTC. It is translated as CASSKIRNPNNEQFF. The rearrangement links TRBV10-2 to TRBJ2-1; D uncertain. This CDR3 has 15 amino acids. Germline-derived CDR1 and CDR2 are WSHSY and SAAADI. Trimming cost V 5 bases and J 5 bases, with 16 bases left between them.

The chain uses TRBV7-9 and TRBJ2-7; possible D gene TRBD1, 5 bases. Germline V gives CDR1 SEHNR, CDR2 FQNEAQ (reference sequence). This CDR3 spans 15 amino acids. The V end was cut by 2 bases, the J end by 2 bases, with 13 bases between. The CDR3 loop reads CASSLSQGIPYEQYF. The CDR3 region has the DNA TGTGCCAGCAGCTTATCCCAGGGAATTCCCTACGAGCAGTACTTC.

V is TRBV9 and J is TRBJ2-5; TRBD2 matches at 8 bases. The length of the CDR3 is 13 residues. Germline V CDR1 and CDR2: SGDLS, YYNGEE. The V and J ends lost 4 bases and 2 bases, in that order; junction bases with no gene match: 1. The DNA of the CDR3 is TGTGCCAGCAGCCCGGGAGGGCAAGAGACCCAGTACTTC. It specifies CASSPGGQETQYF. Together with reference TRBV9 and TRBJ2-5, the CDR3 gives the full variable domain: DSGVTQTPKHLITATGQRVTLRCSPRSGDLSVYWYQQSLDQGLQFLIQYYNGEERAKGNILERFSAQQFPDLHSELNLSSLELGDSALYFCASSPGGQETQYFGPGTRLLVL.

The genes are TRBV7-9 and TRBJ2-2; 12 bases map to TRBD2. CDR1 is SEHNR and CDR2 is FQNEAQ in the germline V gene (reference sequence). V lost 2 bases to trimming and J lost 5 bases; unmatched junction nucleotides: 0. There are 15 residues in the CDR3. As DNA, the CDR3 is TGTGCCAGCAGCTTAACTAGCGGGGGGACCGGGGAGCTGTTTTTT. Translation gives CASSLTSGGTGELFF.

CDR3 loop: CASSTYKNEQFF. In DNA, the CDR3 is TGCGCCAGCAGCACCTATAAGAATGAGCAGTTCTTC. The V gene is TRBV5-1, the J gene TRBJ2-1, with unresolved D. Germline V gives CDR1 SGHRS, CDR2 YFSETQ. Trimming pared 4 bases from V and 7 bases from J, leaving 9 bases between. The CDR3 consists of 12 residues.

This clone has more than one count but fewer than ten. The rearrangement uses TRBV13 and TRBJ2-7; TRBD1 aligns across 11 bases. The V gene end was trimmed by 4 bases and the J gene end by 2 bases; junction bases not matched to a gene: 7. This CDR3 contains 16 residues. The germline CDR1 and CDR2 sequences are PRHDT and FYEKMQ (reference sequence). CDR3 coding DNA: TGTGCCAGCAGCTCCACTGGACAGGGGGCAACCTACGAGCAGTACTTC. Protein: CASSSTGQGATYEQYF.

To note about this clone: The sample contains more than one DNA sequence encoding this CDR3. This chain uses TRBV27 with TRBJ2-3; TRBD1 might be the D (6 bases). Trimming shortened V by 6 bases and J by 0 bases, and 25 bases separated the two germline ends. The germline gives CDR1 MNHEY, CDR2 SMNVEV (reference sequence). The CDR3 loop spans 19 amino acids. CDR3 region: CASSPGVAPQSMSTDTQYF. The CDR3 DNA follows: TGTGCCAGCAGCCCAGGGGTGGCGCCACAGAGTATGAGCACAGATACGCAGTATTTT.

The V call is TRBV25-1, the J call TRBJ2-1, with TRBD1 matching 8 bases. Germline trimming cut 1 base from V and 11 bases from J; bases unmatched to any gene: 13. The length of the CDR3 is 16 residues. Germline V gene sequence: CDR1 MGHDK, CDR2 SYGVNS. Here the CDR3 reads CASSEFRGQGEAQQFF. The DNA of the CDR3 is TGTGCCAGCAGTGAATTTAGAGGACAGGGAGAAGCCCAGCAGTTCTTC.

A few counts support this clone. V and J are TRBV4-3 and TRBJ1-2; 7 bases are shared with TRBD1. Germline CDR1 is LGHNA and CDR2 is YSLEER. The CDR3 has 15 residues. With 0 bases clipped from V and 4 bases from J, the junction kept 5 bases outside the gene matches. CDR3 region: CASSQDIGGTYGYTF. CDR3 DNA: TGCGCCAGCAGCCAAGATATAGGGGGCACCTATGGCTACACCTTC.